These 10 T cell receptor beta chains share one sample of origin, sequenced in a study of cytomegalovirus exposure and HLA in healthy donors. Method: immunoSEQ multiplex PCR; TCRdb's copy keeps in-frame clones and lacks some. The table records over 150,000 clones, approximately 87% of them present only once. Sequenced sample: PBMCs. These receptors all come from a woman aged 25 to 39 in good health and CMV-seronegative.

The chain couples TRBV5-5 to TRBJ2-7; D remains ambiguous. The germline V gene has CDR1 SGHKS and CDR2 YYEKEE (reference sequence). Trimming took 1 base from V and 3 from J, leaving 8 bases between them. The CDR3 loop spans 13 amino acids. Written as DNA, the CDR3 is TGTGCCAGCAGCTTGTTAGAAATCTACGAGCAGTACTTC. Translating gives CASSLLEIYEQYF.

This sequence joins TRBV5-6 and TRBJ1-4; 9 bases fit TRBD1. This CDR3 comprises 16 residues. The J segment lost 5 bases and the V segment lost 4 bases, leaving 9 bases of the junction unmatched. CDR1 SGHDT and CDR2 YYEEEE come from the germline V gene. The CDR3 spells CASSIMAGQGNEKLFF. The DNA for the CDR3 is TGTGCCAGCAGCATCATGGCGGGACAGGGAAATGAAAAACTGTTTTTT.

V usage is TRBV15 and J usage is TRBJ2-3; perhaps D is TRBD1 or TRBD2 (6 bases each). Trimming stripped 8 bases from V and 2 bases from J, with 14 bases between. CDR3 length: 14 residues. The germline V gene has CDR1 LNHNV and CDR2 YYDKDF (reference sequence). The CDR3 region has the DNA TGTGCCACCGGAGGGGGGTTGGTCACAGATACGCAGTATTTT. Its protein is CATGGGLVTDTQYF. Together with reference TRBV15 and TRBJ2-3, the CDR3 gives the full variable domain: DAMVIQNPRYQVTQFGKPVTLSCSQTLNHNVMYWYQQKSSQAPKLLFHYYDKDFNNEADTPDNFQSRRPNTSFCFLDIRSPGLGDTAMYLCATGGGLVTDTQYFGPGTRLTVL.

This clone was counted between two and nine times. This CDR3 is CASSQAASSSSYEQYF. In DNA form, the CDR3 reads TGTGCCAGCAGCCAAGCTGCTAGCTCGAGCTCCTACGAGCAGTACTTC. V gene TRBV4-2 combines with J gene TRBJ2-7; a weak D match, TRBD2 (5 bases). V shed 1 base and J shed 0 bases, with 13 bases lying between them. The CDR3 spans 16 residues. Germline assignment: CDR1 LGHNA and CDR2 YNFKEQ.

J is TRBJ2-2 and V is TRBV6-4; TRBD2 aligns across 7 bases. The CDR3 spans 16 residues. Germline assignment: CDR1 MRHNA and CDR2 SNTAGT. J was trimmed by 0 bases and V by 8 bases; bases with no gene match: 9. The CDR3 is CASRKSGVTNTGELFF. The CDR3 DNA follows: TGTGCCAGCCGAAAAAGCGGGGTAACGAACACCGGGGAGCTGTTTTTT.

This CDR3 reads CASMVSGYNEQFF. DNA for the CDR3: TGCGCCAGCATGGTTAGCGGCTACAATGAGCAGTTCTTC. The rearrangement links TRBV5-1 to TRBJ2-1; D may be TRBD2 (6 bases). V dropped 6 bases and J dropped 3 bases, with 10 bases sitting between them. Germline CDR1 reads SGHRS; CDR2 reads YFSETQ. The CDR3 spans 13 residues.

This CDR3 reads CASSPTTGAPYGYTF. CDR3 bases: TGTGCCAGCAGTCCGACGACAGGGGCGCCCTATGGCTACACCTTC. J is TRBJ1-2 and V is TRBV27; 8 nucleotides align to TRBD1. This CDR3 has 15 amino acids. J was trimmed by 4 bases and V by 5 bases; bases with no gene match: 9. Germline V gene sequence: CDR1 MNHEY, CDR2 SMNVEV (reference sequence).

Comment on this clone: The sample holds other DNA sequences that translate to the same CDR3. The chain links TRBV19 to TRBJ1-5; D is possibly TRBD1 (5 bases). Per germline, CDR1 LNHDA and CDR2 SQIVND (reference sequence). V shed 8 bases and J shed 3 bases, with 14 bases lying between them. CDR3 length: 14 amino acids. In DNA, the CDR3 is TGTGCCAGTTCAACCAGACAGCCCAATCAGCCCCAGCATTTT. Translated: CASSTRQPNQPQHF.

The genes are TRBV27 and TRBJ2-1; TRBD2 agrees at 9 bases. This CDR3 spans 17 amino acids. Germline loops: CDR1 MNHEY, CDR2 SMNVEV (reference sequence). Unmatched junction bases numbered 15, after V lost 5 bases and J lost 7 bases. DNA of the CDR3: TGTGCCAGCAGTACCCTCTTGTGGCGGGAGGGAAGGAATGAGCAGTTCTTC. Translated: CASSTLLWREGRNEQFF.

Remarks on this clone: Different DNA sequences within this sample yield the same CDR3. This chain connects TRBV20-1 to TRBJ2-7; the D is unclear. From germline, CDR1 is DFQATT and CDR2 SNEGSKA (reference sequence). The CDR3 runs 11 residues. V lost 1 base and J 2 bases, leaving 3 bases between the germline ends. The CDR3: CSARGTYEQYF. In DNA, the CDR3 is TGCAGTGCTAGAGGGACCTACGAGCAGTACTTC.